These 7 T cell receptor beta chains originate from one sample sequenced in a study of vaccination and CD4 T cells after COVID-19. An Oncomine TCR Beta short-read assay was used to sequence the DNA from cultured CD4+ T cells. TCRdb called the PCR reads again in MiXCR, with one record for every CDR3 protein. The repertoire holds about 12,000 distinct CDR3 sequences, approximately 46% seen once, with approximately 7.6% in the top ten. As for treatment: roughly 11-day PBMC culture with coronavirus spike peptide pools or control peptides (ViraFEST assay). Their antigen targets remain unknown. Input material: CD4+ T cells from blood, cultured in vitro. Receptors originate from a human donor who had recovered from COVID-19.

The genes are TRBV19 and TRBJ2-1; the D is unclear. The CDR3 extends over 15 amino acids. Trimming pared 4 bases from V and 1 base from J, leaving 11 bases between. The germline V gene has CDR1 LNHDA and CDR2 SQIVND (reference sequence). The CDR3 loop reads CASSTDGLSYNEQFF. The CDR3 DNA reads TGTGCCAGTAGTACGGACGGCTTATCCTACAATGAGCAGTTCTTC.

This clonotype was observed a handful of times. The CDR3 here is CASKQRGGYTF. In DNA, the CDR3 is TGTGCCAGCAAACAGAGGGGTGGCTACACCTTC. The chain links TRBV27 to TRBJ1-2; D may be TRBD1 (5 bases). In germline, CDR1 is MNHEY, CDR2 SMNVEV (reference sequence). This CDR3 comprises 11 residues. Between the trimmed V and J ends, which lost 7 bases and 7 bases, there was a span of 10 bases.

The V gene is TRBV9, the J gene TRBJ1-1, with D tentatively TRBD1 (6 bases). The CDR3 length is 13 residues. CDR1 and CDR2 from the germline V gene are SGDLS and YYNGEE. Between the trimmed V and J ends, which lost 4 bases and 11 bases, there was a span of 18 bases. In nucleotides, the CDR3 is TGTGCCAGCAGCCTGATCAGGGGTGATAGGGCTTTCTTT. This encodes CASSLIRGDRAFF.

V is TRBV19 and J is TRBJ2-7; a possible D gene is TRBD1 (6 bases). The CDR3 covers 14 residues. Trimming took off 6 bases at V and 3 bases at J, with 15 bases between the two ends. Germline CDR1 is LNHDA and CDR2 is SQIVND (reference sequence). CDR3 protein: CASRQNHRDYEQYF. CDR3 DNA sequence: TGTGCCAGTAGACAAAACCACAGGGACTACGAGCAGTACTTC. The complete variable domain, with remaining parts taken from reference TRBV19 and TRBJ2-7, reads DGGITQSPKYLFRKEGQNVTLSCEQNLNHDAMYWYRQDPGQGLRLIYYSQIVNDFQKGDIAEGYSVSREKKESFPLTVTSAQKNPTAFYLCASRQNHRDYEQYFGPGTRLTVT.

CDR3 residues: CATSDSTAQETQYF. The CDR3 nucleotides read TGTGCCACCAGTGATTCGACAGCCCAAGAGACCCAGTACTTC. This chain connects TRBV24-1 to TRBJ2-5, with D possibly being TRBD1 (5 bases). Trimming took 2 bases from V and 1 from J, leaving 7 bases between them. Germline assignment: CDR1 KGHDR and CDR2 SFDVKD. The CDR3 covers 14 residues.

CDR3 amino acids: CAWTPGSTEAFF. DNA for the CDR3: TGTGCCTGGACTCCTGGGAGCACTGAAGCTTTCTTT. The J gene is TRBJ1-1, the V gene TRBV30, with unresolved D. Germline assignment: CDR1 GTSNPN and CDR2 SVGIG (reference sequence). CDR3 length equals 12 residues. The V end was cut by 4 bases, the J end by 4 bases, with 10 bases between.

The rearrangement links TRBV12-3 or TRBV12-4 to TRBJ2-5, with D possibly TRBD2 on 7 matching bases. V lost 7 bases and J 6 bases, leaving 18 bases between the germline ends. This CDR3 region has 14 residues. The CDR3 bases are TGTGCCAGCAACTCGGGGGGCACCCGCCAGACCCAGTACTTC. This encodes CASNSGGTRQTQYF.